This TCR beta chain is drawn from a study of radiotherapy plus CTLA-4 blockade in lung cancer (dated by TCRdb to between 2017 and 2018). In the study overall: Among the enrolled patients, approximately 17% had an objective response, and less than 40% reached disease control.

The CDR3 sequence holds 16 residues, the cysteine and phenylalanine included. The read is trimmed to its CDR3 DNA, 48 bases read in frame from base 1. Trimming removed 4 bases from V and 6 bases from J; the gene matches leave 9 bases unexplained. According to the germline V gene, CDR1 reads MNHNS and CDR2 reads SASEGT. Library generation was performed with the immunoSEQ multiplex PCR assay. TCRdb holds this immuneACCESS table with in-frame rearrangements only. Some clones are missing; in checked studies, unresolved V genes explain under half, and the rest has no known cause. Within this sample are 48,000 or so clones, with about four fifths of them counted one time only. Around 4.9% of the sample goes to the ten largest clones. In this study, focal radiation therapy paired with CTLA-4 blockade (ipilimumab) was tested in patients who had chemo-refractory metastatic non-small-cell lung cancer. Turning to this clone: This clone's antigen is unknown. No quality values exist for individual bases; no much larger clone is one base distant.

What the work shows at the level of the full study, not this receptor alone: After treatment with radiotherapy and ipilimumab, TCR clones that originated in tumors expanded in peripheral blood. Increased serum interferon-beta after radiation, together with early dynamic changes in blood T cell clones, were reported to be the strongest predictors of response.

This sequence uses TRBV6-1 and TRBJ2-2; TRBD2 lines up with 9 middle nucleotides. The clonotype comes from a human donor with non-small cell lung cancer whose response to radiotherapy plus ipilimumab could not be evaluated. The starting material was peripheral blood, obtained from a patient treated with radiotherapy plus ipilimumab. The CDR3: CASSVSGSSIPGELFF. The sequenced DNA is TGTGCCAGCAGTGTTAGCGGGAGTTCGATCCCCGGGGAGCTGTTTTTT.